This T cell receptor (beta chain) was observed in a study of glioma-infiltrating T cells after dendritic cell vaccination. Assay: immunoSEQ multiplex PCR; the TCRdb copy retains only in-frame clones and omits some. The sample contains about 46,000 clones, approximately 89% of which appear only once. The CDR3 extends over 13 amino acids. Trimming cost V 7 bases and J 6 bases, with 13 bases left between them. CDR1 and CDR2 from the germline V gene are ENHRY and SYGVKD. Time point described: after dendritic cell vaccination, including at tumor progression/relapse. Only patients with spare fresh-frozen tumor and over two years of follow-up were included.

The sequence came from a human donor with glioblastoma. The V and J genes are TRBV10-3 and TRBJ1-5, with D possibly being TRBD1 (5 bases). Specimen: blood, collected after dendritic cell vaccination. The CDR3 bases are TGTGCCATCAAGTCGGGGGAAGGTCAGCCCCAGCATTTT. Encoded protein: CAIKSGEGQPQHF.